This TCR beta chain was sequenced in a study of spatial heterogeneity in lung cancer. Study-level findings and limits: Higher tumor mutation counts went along with higher counts of expanded intratumoral alpha and beta TCRs. Ubiquitous expanded TCR counts tracked ubiquitous nonsynonymous mutations, and regional counts tracked regional ones.

Each TCR cDNA molecule carried a unique molecular identifier. TCRdb itself ran the 5' RACE reads through MiXCR, one entry per CDR3 protein. The top ten hold approximately 26% of the sample, which has about 13,000 distinct CDR3 sequences, roughly 5.6% seen once. The time point here: sample taken at primary tumor resection. Frozen PBMC, nontumor lung or tumor provided whole RNA, which was sequenced unsorted. This clonotype was seen many times. Its target is not known. An end of the junction differs from the germline gene, which may be a read error. This beta chain was picked up by a library intended for alpha chains and is off target, so its count carries little meaning. The sequenced sample was lung tumor tissue, obtained at surgery. This TCR came from a male donor with early-stage non-small cell lung cancer.

CDR3 DNA sequence: TGTGCCAGCAGCTTAAGAGGGGGCTCCCACGAGCAGTACTTC. It is translated as CASSLRGGSHEQYF. The chain carries TRBV7-2 and TRBJ2-7, with 7 bases identical to TRBD1. CDR1 is SGHTA, CDR2 FQGNSA, per germline. The CDR3 sequence is 14 residues long.